This TCR beta chain is drawn from a study of cytotoxic CD8 clonotypes in ibrutinib-treated CLL. This table comes from immunoSEQ multiplex PCR, and its TCRdb copy is limited to in-frame clones, with some not included. Found here are tens of thousands of clones, roughly 57% of them singletons; the top ten hold about 33%. This sample comprised PBMCs, obtained after 12 months of ibrutinib treatment. The sequence derives from a human donor with chronic lymphocytic leukemia.

CDR3 nucleotides: TGTGCCACTGTTGGGGCATCCCTCCACGAGCAGTACTTC. Translation: CATVGASLHEQYF. V is TRBV6-1 and J is TRBJ2-7; a weak D match, TRBD1 (5 bases). The CDR3 has 13 amino acids. Between the trimmed V and J ends, which lost 10 bases and 5 bases, there was a span of 18 bases. The germline gives CDR1 MNHNS, CDR2 SASEGT.